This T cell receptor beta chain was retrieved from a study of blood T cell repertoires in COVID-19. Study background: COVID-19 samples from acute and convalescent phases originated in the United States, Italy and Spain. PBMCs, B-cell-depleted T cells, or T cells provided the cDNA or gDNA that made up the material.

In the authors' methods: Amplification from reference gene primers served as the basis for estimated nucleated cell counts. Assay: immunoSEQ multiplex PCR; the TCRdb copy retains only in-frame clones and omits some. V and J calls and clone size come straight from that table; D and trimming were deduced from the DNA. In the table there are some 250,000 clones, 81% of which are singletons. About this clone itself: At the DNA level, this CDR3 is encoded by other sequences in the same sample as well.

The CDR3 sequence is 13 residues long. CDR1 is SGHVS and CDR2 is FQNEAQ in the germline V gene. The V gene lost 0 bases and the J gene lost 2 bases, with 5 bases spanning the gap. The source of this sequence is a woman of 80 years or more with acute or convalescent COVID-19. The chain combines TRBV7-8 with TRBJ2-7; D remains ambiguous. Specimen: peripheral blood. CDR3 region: CASSLARTYEQYF. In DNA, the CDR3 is TGTGCCAGCAGCTTAGCGAGAACCTACGAGCAGTACTTC.